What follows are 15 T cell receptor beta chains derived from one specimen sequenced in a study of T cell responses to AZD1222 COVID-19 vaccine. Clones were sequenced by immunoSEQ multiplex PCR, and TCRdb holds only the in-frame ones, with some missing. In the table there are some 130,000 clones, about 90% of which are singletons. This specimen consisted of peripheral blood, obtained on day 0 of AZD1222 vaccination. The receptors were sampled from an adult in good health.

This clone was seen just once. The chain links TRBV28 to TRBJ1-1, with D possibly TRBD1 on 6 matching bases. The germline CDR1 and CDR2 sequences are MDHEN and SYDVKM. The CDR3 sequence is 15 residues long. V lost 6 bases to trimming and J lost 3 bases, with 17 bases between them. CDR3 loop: CASSRGGLRDTEAFF. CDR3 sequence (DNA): TGTGCCAGCAGCCGGGGGGGGCTACGGGACACTGAAGCTTTCTTT.

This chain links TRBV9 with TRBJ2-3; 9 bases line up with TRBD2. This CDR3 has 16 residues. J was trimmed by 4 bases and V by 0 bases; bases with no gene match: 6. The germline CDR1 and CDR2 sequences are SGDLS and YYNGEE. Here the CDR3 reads CASSVAGGRAADTQYF. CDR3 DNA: TGTGCCAGCAGCGTAGCGGGCGGGAGGGCCGCAGATACGCAGTATTTT.

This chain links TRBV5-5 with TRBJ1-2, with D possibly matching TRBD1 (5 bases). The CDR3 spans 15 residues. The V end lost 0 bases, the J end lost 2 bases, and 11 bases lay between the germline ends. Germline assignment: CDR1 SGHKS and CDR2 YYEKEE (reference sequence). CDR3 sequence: CASSLAPTANYGYTF. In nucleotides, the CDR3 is TGTGCCAGCAGCTTGGCGCCGACAGCAAACTATGGCTACACCTTC.

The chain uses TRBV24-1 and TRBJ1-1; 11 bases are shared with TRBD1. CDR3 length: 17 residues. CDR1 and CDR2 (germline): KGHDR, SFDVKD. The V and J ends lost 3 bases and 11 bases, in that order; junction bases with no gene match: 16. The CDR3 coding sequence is TGTGCCACCAGTGATCCACGGTGGCCGGGACAGGGGGATGAGGCTTTCTTT. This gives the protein CATSDPRWPGQGDEAFF.

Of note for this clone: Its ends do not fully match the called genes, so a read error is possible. The CDR3 is CASSLAGQVYDYTF. The CDR3 DNA reads as TGCGCCAGCAGCTTGGCCGGACAGGTCTATGACTACACCTTC. This sequence joins TRBV5-1 and TRBJ1-2; TRBD1 aligns across 7 bases. The CDR3 is 14 residues long. The germline V gene has CDR1 SGHRS and CDR2 YFSETQ.

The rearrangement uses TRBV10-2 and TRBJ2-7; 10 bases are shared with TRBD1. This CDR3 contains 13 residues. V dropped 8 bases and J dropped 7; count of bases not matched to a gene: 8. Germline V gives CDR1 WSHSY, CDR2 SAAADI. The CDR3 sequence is CASEGQGHQEQYF. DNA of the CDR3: TGCGCCAGCGAGGGACAGGGGCATCAGGAGCAGTACTTC.

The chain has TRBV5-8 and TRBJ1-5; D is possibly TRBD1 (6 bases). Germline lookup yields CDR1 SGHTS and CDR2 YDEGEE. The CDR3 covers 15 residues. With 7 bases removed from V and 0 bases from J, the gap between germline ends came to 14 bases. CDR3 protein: CASGRQALSNQPQHF. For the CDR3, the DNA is TGTGCCAGCGGCCGACAGGCGCTTAGCAATCAGCCCCAGCATTTT.

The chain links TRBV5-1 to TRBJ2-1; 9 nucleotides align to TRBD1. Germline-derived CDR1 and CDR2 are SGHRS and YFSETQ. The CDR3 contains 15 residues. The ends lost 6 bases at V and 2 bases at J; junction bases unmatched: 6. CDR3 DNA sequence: TGCGCCAGCACTAGGACAGGGGAAACCTACAATGAGCAGTTCTTC. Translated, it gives CASTRTGETYNEQFF.

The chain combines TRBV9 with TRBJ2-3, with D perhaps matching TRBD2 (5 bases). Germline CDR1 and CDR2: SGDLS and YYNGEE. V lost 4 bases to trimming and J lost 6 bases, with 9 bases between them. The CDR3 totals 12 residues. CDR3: CASSPSLDTQYF. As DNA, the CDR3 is TGTGCCAGCAGCCCTAGCTTGGATACGCAGTATTTT.

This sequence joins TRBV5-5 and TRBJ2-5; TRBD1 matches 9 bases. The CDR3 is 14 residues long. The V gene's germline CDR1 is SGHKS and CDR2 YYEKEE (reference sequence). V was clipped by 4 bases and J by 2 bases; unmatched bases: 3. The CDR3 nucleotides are TGTGCCAGCAGCCAAGACAGGGGGCAAGAGACCCAGTACTTC. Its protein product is CASSQDRGQETQYF.

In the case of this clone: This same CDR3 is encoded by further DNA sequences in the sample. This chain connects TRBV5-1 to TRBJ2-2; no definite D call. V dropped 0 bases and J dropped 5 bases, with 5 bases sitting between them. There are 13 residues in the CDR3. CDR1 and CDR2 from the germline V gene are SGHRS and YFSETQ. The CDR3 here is CASSLDYTGELFF. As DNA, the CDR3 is TGCGCCAGCAGCTTGGACTATACCGGGGAGCTGTTTTTT.

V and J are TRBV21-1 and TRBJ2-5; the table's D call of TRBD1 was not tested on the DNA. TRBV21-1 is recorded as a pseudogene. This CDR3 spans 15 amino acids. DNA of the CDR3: TGTGCCAGCAACCGGGACAGGATAAACCAAGAGACCCAGTACTTC. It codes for CASNRDRINQETQYF.

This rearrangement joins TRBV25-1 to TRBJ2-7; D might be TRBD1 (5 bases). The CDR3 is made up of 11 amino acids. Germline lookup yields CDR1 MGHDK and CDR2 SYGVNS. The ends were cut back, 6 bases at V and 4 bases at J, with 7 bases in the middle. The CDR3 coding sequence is TGTGCCAGCAGCGACAGTTACGAGCAGTACTTC. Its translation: CASSDSYEQYF.

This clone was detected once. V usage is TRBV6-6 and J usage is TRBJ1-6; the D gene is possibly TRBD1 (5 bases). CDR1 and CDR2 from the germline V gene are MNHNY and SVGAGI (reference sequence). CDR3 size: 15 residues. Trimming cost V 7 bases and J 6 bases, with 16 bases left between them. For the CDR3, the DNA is TGTGCCAGCACCGAGTCGTCGCAGGGTAATTCACCCCTCCACTTT. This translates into CASTESSQGNSPLHF.

The CDR3: CASSLAAGTKNSPLHF. In DNA, the CDR3 is TGTGCCAGCAGCTTAGCCGCAGGGACAAAGAATTCACCCCTCCACTTT. The chain carries TRBV7-9 and TRBJ1-6, with a weak D call TRBD1 (6 bases). The V gene lost 0 bases and the J gene lost 7 bases, with 13 bases spanning the gap. Germline loops: CDR1 SEHNR, CDR2 FQNEAQ (reference sequence). This CDR3 has 16 amino acids.